What follows describes a single T cell receptor (beta chain). What it binds is unknown. V lost 0 bases and J lost 6, with 17 bases in between. The CDR3 is 16 amino acids. Germline values: CDR1 MNHEY, CDR2 SVGAGI. The data are from a study of T cells in localized non-small cell lung cancer. Only in-frame clones appear in the TCRdb table, and some are missing; sequencing was by immunoSEQ multiplex PCR. The profile shows roughly 66,000 clones, roughly 90% of them singletons. Regarding the study as a whole: Uninvolved adjacent lung showed peak T cell clonality, exceeding tumor.

This material consisted of peripheral blood, taken before any cancer treatment. This clonotype originated in a woman between 35 and 70 years old with stage I lung adenocarcinoma. This chain links TRBV6-5 with TRBJ1-2, with a possible D match to TRBD1 (6 bases). The CDR3 bases are TGTGCCAGCAGTTACTCAGGCGTGGGGGCGGCCGATGGCTACACCTTC. It codes for CASSYSGVGAADGYTF.